Sequencing of this T cell receptor (beta chain) was carried out in a study of breast tumors, draining lymph nodes, adjacent tissues. Study-wide findings and caveats: Tumor and nontumor repertoires were significantly more similar in luminal-like than in basal-like breast cancer. Data fit most tumor T cells coming from lymph node, expanding in tumor. Tumor repertoires ranked between lymph nodes and nontumor tissue in diversity, with V and J gene preferences. Data only fit, rather than demonstrated, lymph node origin of most tumor T cells.

With 2 bases clipped from V and 5 bases from J, the junction kept 6 bases outside the gene matches. CDR3 length: 16 amino acids. The germline V gene encodes CDR1 SGHDN and CDR2 FVKESK. This clonotype was counted ten times or more. Its target is not known. Breast cancer patients provided tissue from their axillary draining lymph nodes. TCRdb itself ran the multiplex PCR reads through MiXCR, one entry per CDR3 protein. Here the sample spans 150,000 to 200,000 distinct CDR3 sequences, roughly a third being singletons. The TCR sequence derives from a female donor with breast cancer. Some clones in this sample may be carry-over from other donors' samples. The chain uses TRBV14 and TRBJ2-2; 9 nucleotides align to TRBD1. The sequencing sample was made of axillary lymph node tissue. CDR3 coding DNA: TGTGCCAGCAGCCAAATCAGAGGACAGGGGACCGGGGAGCTGTTTTTT. The encoded protein is CASSQIRGQGTGELFF.